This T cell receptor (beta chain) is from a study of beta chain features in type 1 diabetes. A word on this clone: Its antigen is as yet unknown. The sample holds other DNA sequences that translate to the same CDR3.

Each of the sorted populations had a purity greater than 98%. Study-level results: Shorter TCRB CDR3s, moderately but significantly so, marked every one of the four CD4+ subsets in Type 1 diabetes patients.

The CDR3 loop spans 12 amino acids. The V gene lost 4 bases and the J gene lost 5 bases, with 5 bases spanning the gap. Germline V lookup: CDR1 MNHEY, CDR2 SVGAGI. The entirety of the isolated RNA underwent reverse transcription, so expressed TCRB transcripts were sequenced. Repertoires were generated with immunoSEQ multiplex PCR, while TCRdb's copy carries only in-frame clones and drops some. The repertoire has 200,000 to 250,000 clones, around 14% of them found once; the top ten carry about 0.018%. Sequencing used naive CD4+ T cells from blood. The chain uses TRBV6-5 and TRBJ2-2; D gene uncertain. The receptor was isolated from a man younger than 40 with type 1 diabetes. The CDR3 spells CASSSRTGELFF. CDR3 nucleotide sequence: TGTGCCAGCAGTTCACGGACCGGGGAGCTGTTTTTT.